This T cell receptor (beta chain) comes out of a study of blood T cell repertoires in COVID-19. The overall study: Acute-phase and convalescent COVID-19 samples originated in the United States, Italy and Spain. T cells, B-cell-depleted T cells, or PBMCs supplied cDNA or gDNA.

Germline V gene data show CDR1 as MGHDK and CDR2 as SYGVNS. The CDR3 is made up of 17 amino acids. V gave up 4 bases and J gave up 1 base, with 18 bases separating them. As originally analysed: Estimated nucleated cell counts came from reference gene primer amplification. Sequenced by immunoSEQ multiplex PCR; TCRdb stores in-frame clones only, minus some. From that table come the V and J calls and clone size; the DNA was used to work out D and trimming. Among some 350,000 clones listed, 70% to 90% were seen once. This sequence originates from a human donor in a cohort sampled during active COVID-19. This chain uses TRBV25-1 with TRBJ2-3, with D tentatively TRBD1 (7 bases). The sample consisted of peripheral blood. CDR3 sequence: CASSGPLRGEGTDTQYF. The CDR3 DNA is TGTGCCAGCAGTGGGCCCCTCAGGGGGGAGGGCACAGATACGCAGTATTTT.